This passage covers 32 T cell receptor beta chains from one sample sequenced in a study of blood T cell repertoires in COVID-19. The data were produced by immunoSEQ multiplex PCR, yet TCRdb's version contains in-frame clones alone and is incomplete. The sample has hundreds of thousands of clones, roughly 87% seen once; the top ten hold about 0.93%. The sample taken for sequencing was PBMCs or T cells enriched from blood (not recorded which). Source of these receptors: a young woman who had recovered from COVID-19.

The chain uses TRBV11-2 and TRBJ2-1, with D perhaps matching TRBD2 (6 bases). This CDR3 comprises 11 residues. The V gene lost 5 bases and the J gene lost 10 bases, with 9 bases spanning the gap. Germline assignment: CDR1 SGHAT and CDR2 FQNNGV. Written as DNA, the CDR3 is TGTGCCAGCAGCCCTGCGGGAGAGCAGTTCTTC. Its protein product is CASSPAGEQFF. Variable domain in full (rest from reference TRBV11-2 and TRBJ2-1): EAGVAQSPRYKIIEKRQSVAFWCNPISGHATLYWYQQILGQGPKLLIQFQNNGVVDDSQLPKDRFSAERLKGVDSTLKIQPAKLEDSAVYLCASSPAGEQFFGPGTRLTVL.

V usage is TRBV9 and J usage is TRBJ1-2; no clear D gene. The CDR3 sequence is 16 residues long. Germline values: CDR1 SGDLS, CDR2 YYNGEE. Trimming cost V 3 bases and J 4 bases, with 19 bases left between them. The CDR3, as DNA: TGTGCCAGCAGCGGCCCCAGCGGGTCCGTTCTCTATGGCTACACCTTC. It translates to CASSGPSGSVLYGYTF.

The J gene is TRBJ2-2, the V gene TRBV6-2 or TRBV6-3; 11 positions agree with TRBD2. In germline, CDR1 is MNHEY, CDR2 SVGEGT. There are 16 residues in the CDR3. The trim removed 5 bases at V and 0 bases at J, leaving 2 bases unmatched. The CDR3 DNA reads as TGTGCCAGCAGTCTACTAGCGGGGGCGAACACCGGGGAGCTGTTTTTT. Protein: CASSLLAGANTGELFF.

The chain carries TRBV2 and TRBJ1-5; D remains ambiguous. The length of the CDR3 is 13 residues. Trimming removed 3 bases from V and 4 bases from J, with 7 bases in between. Germline CDR1 reads SNHLY; CDR2 reads FYNNEI. CDR3 in amino acids: CASSDRVNQPQHF. Here the CDR3 DNA reads TGTGCCAGCAGTGATCGCGTAAATCAGCCCCAGCATTTT.

As for this clone: Relative to the germline gene, one junction end is altered; a read error may explain this. The chain is built from TRBV6-1 and TRBJ1-6; D call uncertain. The CDR3 spans 11 residues. From germline, CDR1 is MNHNS and CDR2 SASEGT. The CDR3 spells CASSDIDGKYF. The CDR3 coding sequence is TGTGCCAGCAGTGACATTGACGGGAAATACTTT.

The rearrangement joins TRBV5-5 to TRBJ2-7; 7 positions match TRBD2. The J segment lost 0 bases and the V segment lost 4 bases, leaving 13 bases of the junction unmatched. The CDR3 runs to 17 residues. Germline V lookup: CDR1 SGHKS, CDR2 YYEKEE (reference sequence). The CDR3 bases are TGTGCCAGCAGCGGGTATCAGACTAGCTACAGCTCCTACGAGCAGTACTTC. Its protein product is CASSGYQTSYSSYEQYF.

This chain links TRBV19 with TRBJ1-1, with 7 bases identical to TRBD1. This CDR3 is 12 amino acids long. V was pared by 7 bases and J by 7 bases, with 6 bases of the junction left unmatched. The germline gives CDR1 LNHDA, CDR2 SQIVND (reference sequence). The CDR3 loop reads CASMGTVDEAFF. The CDR3 DNA sequence: TGTGCCAGTATGGGGACAGTGGATGAAGCTTTCTTT.

The chain uses TRBV19 and TRBJ1-2, with a possible D match to TRBD1 (6 bases). The germline V gene has CDR1 LNHDA and CDR2 SQIVND (reference sequence). V was clipped by 8 bases and J by 4 bases, with 11 bases between them. The CDR3 spans 12 residues. The CDR3 loop is CASSDSLYGYTF. In DNA, the CDR3 is TGTGCCAGTTCGGACAGCCTCTATGGCTACACCTTC.

The J gene is TRBJ1-1, the V gene TRBV28; D is possibly TRBD1 (6 bases). Germline lookup yields CDR1 MDHEN and CDR2 SYDVKM. V lost 3 bases and J 5 bases, leaving 10 bases between the germline ends. The CDR3 totals 13 residues. The CDR3 region is CASSFGGRTEAFF. The CDR3 DNA reads as TGTGCCAGCAGTTTCGGGGGGCGTACTGAAGCTTTCTTT.

The chain carries TRBV28 and TRBJ1-5, with a tentative D call TRBD1 (5 bases). CDR1 and CDR2 (germline): MDHEN, SYDVKM. The CDR3 runs to 15 residues. Trimming left V 5 bases short and J 6 bases short, with 17 bases between. In DNA, the CDR3 is TGTGCCAGCAGTCCCTCGGGGGGTCACGGTCAGCCCCAGCATTTT. This encodes CASSPSGGHGQPQHF. Based on the CDR3 plus reference TRBV28 and TRBJ1-5, the full variable domain is DVKVTQSSRYLVKRTGEKVFLECVQDMDHENMFWYRQDPGLGLRLIYFSYDVKMKEKGDIPEGYSVSREKKERFSLILESASTNQTSMYLCASSPSGGHGQPQHFGDGTRLSIL.

This chain uses TRBV18 with TRBJ2-1, with D unclear. Between the trimmed V and J ends, which lost 0 bases and 8 bases, there was a span of 8 bases. Germline V gives CDR1 KGHSH, CDR2 LQKENI. This CDR3 has 13 residues. The CDR3 nucleotides read TGTGCCAGCTCACCACCGGGCCCACATGAGCAGTTCTTC. Protein: CASSPPGPHEQFF.

This rearrangement joins TRBV6-5 to TRBJ2-7; weak D call: TRBD1 (5 bases). Germline V CDR1 and CDR2: MNHEY, SVGAGI. Trimming took off 0 bases at V and 1 base at J, with 10 bases between the two ends. This CDR3 contains 15 residues. CDR3 nucleotides: TGTGCCAGCAGTTACTCCCAGGGTAGGTCCTACGAGCAGTACTTC. The encoded protein is CASSYSQGRSYEQYF.

This CDR3 reads CASIDRVNEQYF. DNA of the CDR3: TGTGCCAGCATCGACAGGGTGAACGAGCAGTACTTC. V usage is TRBV28 and J usage is TRBJ2-7; TRBD1 matches 7 bases. V was pared by 7 bases and J by 5 bases, with 5 bases of the junction left unmatched. From germline, CDR1 is MDHEN and CDR2 SYDVKM. There are 12 residues in the CDR3.

V usage is TRBV7-9 and J usage is TRBJ1-1; D is uncertain. CDR3 size: 14 residues. V lost 5 bases and J lost 5, with 15 bases in between. Per germline, CDR1 SEHNR and CDR2 FQNEAQ (reference sequence). The CDR3 is CASSPPRGFTEAFF. DNA for the CDR3: TGTGCCAGCAGCCCGCCCCGGGGATTTACTGAAGCTTTCTTT.

This clone was recorded once. The chain uses TRBV10-3 and TRBJ2-1; 9 nucleotides align to TRBD1. The junction had 15 bases not matched to a gene; V was cut back by 8 bases and J by 7 bases. This CDR3 has 16 residues. The germline CDR1 and CDR2 sequences are ENHRY and SYGVKD. In DNA, the CDR3 is TGTGCCATCGTCCGTGCACCGGGACAGGGTGGGAATGAGCAGTTCTTC. It translates to CAIVRAPGQGGNEQFF.

V gene TRBV28 combines with J gene TRBJ2-7; D is possibly TRBD1 (6 bases). V lost 6 bases and J lost 2, with 14 bases in between. CDR3 length equals 14 residues. The germline CDR1 and CDR2 sequences are MDHEN and SYDVKM. DNA of the CDR3: TGTGCCAGCAGCCCGGGACATAAGACCTACGAGCAGTACTTC. Its translation: CASSPGHKTYEQYF.

The sample holds a few counts of this clone. CDR3 amino acids: CASSISPGGDTDTQYF. The DNA of the CDR3 is TGTGCCAGTAGTATATCTCCGGGGGGAGACACAGATACGCAGTATTTT. This chain uses TRBV19 with TRBJ2-3, with 7 bases aligning to TRBD2. The CDR3 sequence is 16 residues long. Germline-derived CDR1 and CDR2 are LNHDA and SQIVND (reference sequence). Trimming cost V 2 bases and J 2 bases; bases outside gene matches: 7.

The chain recombines TRBV2 with TRBJ2-7; 7 bases line up with TRBD1. This CDR3 is built from 15 residues. Germline lookup yields CDR1 SNHLY and CDR2 FYNNEI. With V trimmed by 3 bases and J by 0 bases, 5 bases remained unmatched. The CDR3 bases are TGTGCCAGCAGTGACCTAGGGGACAGCTCCTACGAGCAGTACTTC. This codes for CASSDLGDSSYEQYF.

The chain employs TRBV15 and TRBJ1-5, with D possibly matching TRBD1 (6 bases). Germline loops: CDR1 LNHNV, CDR2 YYDKDF (reference sequence). The CDR3 extends over 17 amino acids. Trimming removed 1 base from V and 4 bases from J, with 17 bases in between. The CDR3 DNA reads TGTGCCACCAGCAGAGGGACACGGGAGGGGGGAAATCAGCCCCAGCATTTT. Translating gives CATSRGTREGGNQPQHF.

The rearrangement uses TRBV19 and TRBJ2-1, with 11 bases fitting TRBD2. Germline V gene data show CDR1 as LNHDA and CDR2 as SQIVND (reference sequence). Trimming cost V 1 base and J 6 bases; bases outside gene matches: 5. The CDR3 has 16 amino acids. The CDR3 coding sequence is TGTGCCAGTAGTATAGTGGGGCTAGCGGGGGGCAATGAGCAGTTCTTC. This translates into CASSIVGLAGGNEQFF.

The chain has TRBV11-2 and TRBJ1-2; possibly TRBD1 for D (5 bases). Germline CDR1 and CDR2: SGHAT and FQNNGV. The CDR3 sequence is 14 residues long. Trimming shortened V by 0 bases and J by 2 bases, and 7 bases separated the two germline ends. CDR3 protein: CASSLERGNYGYTF. CDR3 sequence (DNA): TGTGCCAGCAGCTTAGAAAGGGGCAACTATGGCTACACCTTC.

CDR3 sequence reads: CASRRDYGYTF. The CDR3 DNA reads as TGTGCCAGCAGGCGGGACTATGGCTACACCTTC. The chain couples TRBV12-3 or TRBV12-4 to TRBJ1-2, with no clear D. The CDR3 spans 11 residues. Trimming removed 6 bases from V and 3 bases from J, with 5 bases in between.

The J gene is TRBJ1-4, the V gene TRBV14; D gene uncertain. The germline V and J ends were trimmed by 1 base and 10 bases, with 10 bases remaining between them. The CDR3 spans 13 residues. Germline V gives CDR1 SGHDN, CDR2 FVKESK. The CDR3 DNA reads TGTGCCAGCAGCCAAGTCCGGGCGGGAAAACTGTTTTTT. Its translation is CASSQVRAGKLFF.

This chain joins TRBV28 and TRBJ1-2; TRBD1 agrees at 8 bases. The CDR3 has 21 amino acids. V gave up 4 bases and J gave up 4 bases; unmatched junction bases: 26. Germline loops: CDR1 MDHEN, CDR2 SYDVKM. The CDR3 sequence is CASSSPPGRRQGRLLAYGYTF. The CDR3 DNA follows: TGTGCCAGCAGTTCTCCACCCGGCCGACGACAGGGGAGGTTGCTCGCCTATGGCTACACCTTC.

The chain couples TRBV7-2 to TRBJ1-1, with 8 bases identical to TRBD1. Germline-derived CDR1 and CDR2 are SGHTA and FQGNSA. With V trimmed by 5 bases and J by 1 base, 9 bases remained unmatched. The CDR3 is 16 residues long. This CDR3 reads CASSPLARGRNTEAFF. The DNA of the CDR3 is TGTGCCAGCAGCCCCTTGGCCAGGGGGCGGAACACTGAAGCTTTCTTT.

The chain employs TRBV3-1 (or the pseudogene TRBV3-2) and TRBJ2-7; D is ambiguous. The CDR3 runs to 14 residues. V lost 0 bases and J 6 bases, leaving 12 bases between the germline ends. The V gene's germline CDR1 is LGHDT and CDR2 YNNKEL (reference sequence). The CDR3 loop is CASSQEAAVPEQYF. The CDR3 DNA is TGTGCCAGCAGCCAAGAGGCGGCCGTCCCCGAGCAGTACTTC.

V and J are TRBV6-2 or TRBV6-3 and TRBJ1-2; TRBD1 aligns across 8 bases. V lost 0 bases and J lost 5; bases outside the gene matches: 8. The CDR3 extends over 16 amino acids. CDR1 and CDR2 (germline): MNHEY, SVGEGT. CDR3 sequence reads: CASSYSPGGNQYGYTF. As DNA, the CDR3 is TGTGCCAGCAGTTACTCTCCAGGGGGCAATCAATATGGCTACACCTTC.

The chain is built from TRBV3-1 (or the pseudogene TRBV3-2) and TRBJ2-3; D may be TRBD2 (5 bases). CDR1 is LGHDT, CDR2 YNNKEL, per germline (reference sequence). V was pared by 1 base and J by 8 bases, with 19 bases between. The CDR3 sequence is 16 residues long. The CDR3 DNA follows: TGTGCCAGCAGCCAAGTCCACGGGATCCCAAAAGGTACGCAGTATTTT. As protein: CASSQVHGIPKGTQYF.

The J gene is TRBJ2-1, the V gene TRBV28, with TRBD2 matching over 9 bases. Losses at the gene ends were 6 bases for V and 0 bases for J; bases not matched to a gene: 9. The CDR3 contains 17 residues. Per the germline V gene, CDR1 is MDHEN and CDR2 is SYDVKM. Here the CDR3 reads CASSSLAGLSSYNEQFF. The CDR3 nucleotides are TGTGCCAGCAGCTCGCTAGCGGGGTTGAGCTCCTACAATGAGCAGTTCTTC.

The chain joins TRBV11-2 to TRBJ2-5; D unclear. Germline loops: CDR1 SGHAT, CDR2 FQNNGV. The CDR3 is 13 residues long. Between the trimmed V and J ends, which lost 4 bases and 1 base, there was a span of 7 bases. The CDR3 sequence: CASSSNSQETQYF. In nucleotides, the CDR3 is TGTGCCAGCAGCTCTAACTCCCAAGAGACCCAGTACTTC.

The V and J genes are TRBV15 and TRBJ2-5, with 10 positions matching TRBD1. Germline V CDR1 and CDR2: LNHNV, YYDKDF (reference sequence). This CDR3 is 18 amino acids long. The V gene end was trimmed by 3 bases and the J gene end by 4 bases; junction bases not matched to a gene: 14. CDR3 nucleotide sequence: TGTGCCACCAGCAGCCCTATACTCCGGGACAGGGGAGGAGAGACCCAGTACTTC. Its translation: CATSSPILRDRGGETQYF. Full variable domain (remainder filled in from reference TRBV15 and TRBJ2-5): DAMVIQNPRYQVTQFGKPVTLSCSQTLNHNVMYWYQQKSSQAPKLLFHYYDKDFNNEADTPDNFQSRRPNTSFCFLDIRSPGLGDTAMYLCATSSPILRDRGGETQYFGPGTRLLVL.

This chain uses TRBV7-6 with TRBJ2-3; D is unresolved. There are 14 residues in the CDR3. V lost 5 bases to trimming and J lost 0 bases, with 9 bases between them. In germline, CDR1 is SGHVS, CDR2 FNYEAQ. The CDR3 loop reads CASSPRPSTDTQYF. In DNA, the CDR3 is TGTGCCAGCAGCCCGAGGCCTAGCACAGATACGCAGTATTTT. Together with reference TRBV7-6 and TRBJ2-3, the CDR3 gives the full variable domain: GAGVSQSPRYKVTKRGQDVALRCDPISGHVSLYWYRQALGQGPEFLTYFNYEAQQDKSGLPNDRFSAERPEGSISTLTIQRTEQRDSAMYRCASSPRPSTDTQYFGPGTRLTVL.